This entry concerns a single TCR beta chain. The antigen it recognizes is unknown. No base-level quality is on record; no much larger clone is a single base apart. The data were taken from a study of response to subunit inactivated influenza vaccine (dated 2018 in TCRdb). In the study overall: Deep quantitative T cell receptor repertoire profiling was used in the study to track responses to a trivalent subunit inactivated influenza vaccine.

The CDR3 has 15 amino acids, counting the end cysteine and phenylalanine. Of all the DNA, just the CDR3 is kept, 45 bases in frame from base 1. The germline V gene gives CDR1 as SGHRS and CDR2 as YFSETQ. Trimming removed 0 bases from V and 2 bases from J, leaving 6 bases between the germline ends. General conclusions and limits of the study: According to the authors, only a limited number of new T cells may be recruited by each seasonal influenza vaccination.

To prepare the library, RT-PCR was applied. The sequencing machine was an Illumina HiSeq 2500. TCRdb itself trimmed the public reads at Q25 with fastp, ran MiXCR and retained productive beta chains. Each entry is one CDR3 protein sequence, shown with its most common DNA and genes. The sample table holds about 520,000 distinct CDR3 sequences, of which more than 7% were seen once. Of the sample, roughly 14% falls within the top ten clones. The sequences come from PBMCs from blood, collected roughly 24 months after vaccination. The sequence was obtained from a man aged 50-75 years who received an inactivated influenza vaccine. Donor details come from another sample of the same person, matched by shared clones. The chain links TRBV5-1 with TRBJ2-6; the D gene could be TRBD1 or TRBD2, each one agreeing over 5 bases. The CDR3 protein: CASSLVGAGANVLTF. The nucleotide sequence is given as TGCGCCAGCAGCTTGGTGGGGGCTGGGGCCAACGTCCTGACTTTC.